This T cell receptor (beta chain) was recorded in a study of beta chain features in type 1 diabetes. The CDR3 sequence is 14 residues long. V shed 6 bases and J 10 bases; nucleotides not matched to a gene: 6. Germline V gene data show CDR1 as LNHDA and CDR2 as SQIVND (reference sequence). The isolated RNA, all of it, was reverse transcribed, so expressed TCRB transcripts were what got sequenced. The repertoire was sequenced with immunoSEQ multiplex PCR; TCRdb's copy has only in-frame clones and lacks some. The sample includes around 140,000 clones, about 10% of them seen just once. Study-level points and caveats: The naive, central memory and Treg TCRB repertoires showed an apparent similarity that was greater among patients than among healthy donors.

This clone was picked up many times. Its antigen is as yet unknown. This chain uses TRBV19 with TRBJ2-1; 13 positions match TRBD2. The sample consisted of naive CD4+ T cells from blood. This TCR was sampled from a man between 18 and 29 years old in good health. The CDR3 sequence: CASRGLAGAGEQFF. CDR3 DNA: TGTGCCAGTAGAGGACTAGCGGGGGCTGGGGAGCAGTTCTTC.